This T cell receptor beta chain was recorded in a study of PD-L1 blockade in urothelial cancer. Study as a whole: In 2014 therapy began: atezolizumab 1,200 mg intravenously every 3 weeks. Twenty-five of 29 patients were males with bladder-origin urothelial cancer.

The germline gives CDR1 MGHDK, CDR2 SYGVNS. The CDR3 has 18 residues. The J segment lost 4 bases and the V segment lost 2 bases, leaving 12 bases of the junction unmatched. Generated by immunoSEQ multiplex PCR, the TCRdb table keeps only in-frame clones and is missing some. The sample yields tens of thousands of clones, more than 85% seen once. The TCR sequence derives from a man aged 45-65 years with urothelial cancer. The V call is TRBV25-1, the J call TRBJ2-3; TRBD2 agrees at 10 bases. Source: PBMCs, taken around atezolizumab (anti-PD-L1) treatment. The CDR3 nucleotides read TGTGCCAGCAGTGAAGGTCTAGCGGGGGCCCTCGCCTCAGATACGCAGTATTTT. It codes for CASSEGLAGALASDTQYF. Together with reference TRBV25-1 and TRBJ2-3, the CDR3 gives the full variable domain: EADIYQTPRYLVIGTGKKITLECSQTMGHDKMYWYQQDPGMELHLIHYSYGVNSTEKGDLSSESTVSRIRTEHFPLTLESARPSHTSQYLCASSEGLAGALASDTQYFGPGTRLTVL.